Presented here are 6 T cell receptor beta chains from one specimen sequenced in a study of untreated major depressive disorder. TCRdb keeps only in-frame clones here, not all; method: immunoSEQ multiplex PCR. The sample lists more than 20,000 clones, 90% to 95% seen once, with 0.3% to 0.4% in the top ten. Input material: CD4+ T cells from PBMCs. These receptors were obtained from a man aged 30 to 45 in good health.

V is TRBV10-3 and J is TRBJ1-2, with unresolved D. CDR1 ENHRY and CDR2 SYGVKD come from the germline V gene. CDR3 size: 13 residues. V shed 11 bases and J shed 2 bases, with 15 bases lying between them. CDR3 bases: TGTGCCGTCTACTCCGACACCAACTATGGCTACACCTTC. This sequence encodes CAVYSDTNYGYTF.

V usage is TRBV29-1 and J usage is TRBJ1-1; the D gene is possibly TRBD1 (5 bases). This CDR3 comprises 13 residues. The V gene's germline CDR1 is SQVTM and CDR2 ANQGSEA. V dropped 3 bases and J dropped 5 bases, with 13 bases sitting between them. The CDR3 nucleotides read TGCAGCGTTGAGTGGGGGATGGGTACTGAAGCTTTCTTT. It translates to CSVEWGMGTEAFF.

This chain joins TRBV7-2 and TRBJ2-3; D gene ambiguous. Germline-derived CDR1 and CDR2 are SGHTA and FQGNSA. The CDR3 length is 14 residues. Trimming took off 1 base at V and 0 bases at J, with 5 bases between the two ends. CDR3 DNA sequence: TGTGCCAGCAGCTTAGTTACTAGCACAGATACGCAGTATTTT. The encoded protein is CASSLVTSTDTQYF.

The chain uses TRBV5-1 and TRBJ2-5; D is ambiguous. V lost 4 bases, J lost 4 bases, and 17 bases lay in between. The CDR3 is 15 residues long. CDR1 and CDR2 (germline): SGHRS, YFSETQ. The CDR3 spells CASSPDPPDRETQYF. The CDR3 DNA follows: TGCGCCAGCAGCCCGGACCCCCCAGATAGAGAGACCCAGTACTTC.

This clone was seen once. J is TRBJ2-1 and V is TRBV30; 12 nucleotides align to TRBD2. V lost 4 bases to trimming and J lost 0 bases; unmatched junction nucleotides: 7. The CDR3 runs to 17 residues. The germline V gene has CDR1 GTSNPN and CDR2 SVGIG (reference sequence). The CDR3 spells CAWKGLAGLSSYNEQFF. Written as DNA, the CDR3 is TGTGCCTGGAAGGGACTAGCGGGTTTAAGCTCCTACAATGAGCAGTTCTTC.

CDR3 DNA: TGCGCCAGCAGCCGTGGGGGAGGACAGTATGGCAATCAGCCCCAGCATTTT. This codes for CASSRGGGQYGNQPQHF. This sequence joins TRBV4-1 and TRBJ1-5, with D possibly being TRBD1 (6 bases). Looked up from germline, CDR1 is MGHRA and CDR2 is YSYEKL. This CDR3 comprises 17 residues. Trimming stripped 4 bases from V and 2 bases from J, with 18 bases between.